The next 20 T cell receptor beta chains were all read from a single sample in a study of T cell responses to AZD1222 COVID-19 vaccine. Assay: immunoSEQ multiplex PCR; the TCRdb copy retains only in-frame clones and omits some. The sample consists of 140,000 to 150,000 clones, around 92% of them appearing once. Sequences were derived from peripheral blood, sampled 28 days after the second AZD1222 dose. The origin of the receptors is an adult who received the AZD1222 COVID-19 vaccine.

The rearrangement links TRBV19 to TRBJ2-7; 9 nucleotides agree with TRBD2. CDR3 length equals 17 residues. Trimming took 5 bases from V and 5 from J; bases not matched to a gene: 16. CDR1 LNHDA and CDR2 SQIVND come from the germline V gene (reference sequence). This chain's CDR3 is CASSSLAGFGRANEQYF. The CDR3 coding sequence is TGTGCCAGTAGTTCCCTAGCGGGATTCGGGAGGGCCAACGAGCAGTACTTC.

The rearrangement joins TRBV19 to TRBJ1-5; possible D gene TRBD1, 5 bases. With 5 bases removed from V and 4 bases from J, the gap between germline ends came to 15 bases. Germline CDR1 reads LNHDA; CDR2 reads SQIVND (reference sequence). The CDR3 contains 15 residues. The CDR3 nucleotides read TGTGCCAGTAGTGAGTCGGGGGGATTGAATCAGCCCCAGCATTTT. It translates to CASSESGGLNQPQHF.

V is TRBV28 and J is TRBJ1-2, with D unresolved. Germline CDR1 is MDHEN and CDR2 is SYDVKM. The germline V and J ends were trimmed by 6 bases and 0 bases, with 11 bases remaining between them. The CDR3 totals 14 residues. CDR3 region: CASSGALTNYGYTF. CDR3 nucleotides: TGTGCCAGCAGCGGCGCACTAACTAACTATGGCTACACCTTC.

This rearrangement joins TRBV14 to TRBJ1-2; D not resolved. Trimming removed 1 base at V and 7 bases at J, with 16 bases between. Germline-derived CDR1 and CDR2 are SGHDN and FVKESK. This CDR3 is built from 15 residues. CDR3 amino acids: CASSQAMNPAGGYTF. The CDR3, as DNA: TGTGCCAGCAGCCAAGCGATGAACCCGGCGGGTGGCTACACCTTC.

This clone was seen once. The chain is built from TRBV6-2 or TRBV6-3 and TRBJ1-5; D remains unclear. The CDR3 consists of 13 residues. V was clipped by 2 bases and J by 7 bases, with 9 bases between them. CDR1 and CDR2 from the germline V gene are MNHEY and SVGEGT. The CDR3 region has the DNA TGTGCCAGCAGTTACAGGGTTGGCCAGCCCCAGCATTTT. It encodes CASSYRVGQPQHF.

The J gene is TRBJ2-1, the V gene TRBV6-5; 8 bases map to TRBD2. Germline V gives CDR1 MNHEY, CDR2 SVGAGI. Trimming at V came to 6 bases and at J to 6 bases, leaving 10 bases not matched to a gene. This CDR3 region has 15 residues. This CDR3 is CASSHGAGEGNEQFF. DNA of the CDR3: TGTGCCAGCAGCCACGGAGCGGGAGAGGGCAATGAGCAGTTCTTC.

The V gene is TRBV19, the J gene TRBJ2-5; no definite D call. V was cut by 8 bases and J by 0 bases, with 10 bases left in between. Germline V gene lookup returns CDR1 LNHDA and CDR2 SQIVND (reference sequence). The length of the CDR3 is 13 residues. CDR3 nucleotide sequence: TGTGCCAGTTCGCGAGAGTACCAAGAGACCCAGTACTTC. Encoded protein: CASSREYQETQYF.

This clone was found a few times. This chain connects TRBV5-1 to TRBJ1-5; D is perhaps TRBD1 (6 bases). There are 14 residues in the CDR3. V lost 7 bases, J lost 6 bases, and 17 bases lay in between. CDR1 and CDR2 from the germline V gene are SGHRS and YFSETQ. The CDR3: CASSLEGEVQPQHF. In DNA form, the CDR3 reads TGCGCCAGCTCCCTAGAGGGGGAAGTTCAGCCCCAGCATTTT.

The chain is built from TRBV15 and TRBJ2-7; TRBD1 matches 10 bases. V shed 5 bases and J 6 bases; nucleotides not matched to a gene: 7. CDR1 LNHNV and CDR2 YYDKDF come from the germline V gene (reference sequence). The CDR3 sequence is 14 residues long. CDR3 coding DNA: TGTGCCACCAGCCGGGACAGGGGCTCCAGCGAGCAGTACTTC. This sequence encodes CATSRDRGSSEQYF. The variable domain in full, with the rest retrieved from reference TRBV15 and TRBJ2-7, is DAMVIQNPRYQVTQFGKPVTLSCSQTLNHNVMYWYQQKSSQAPKLLFHYYDKDFNNEADTPDNFQSRRPNTSFCFLDIRSPGLGDTAMYLCATSRDRGSSEQYFGPGTRLTVT.

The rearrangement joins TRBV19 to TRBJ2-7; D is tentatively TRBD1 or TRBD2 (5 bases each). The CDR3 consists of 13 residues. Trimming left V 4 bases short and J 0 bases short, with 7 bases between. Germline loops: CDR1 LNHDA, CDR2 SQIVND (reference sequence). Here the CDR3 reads CASSTGSSYEQYF. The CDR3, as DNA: TGTGCCAGTAGTACAGGGAGCTCCTACGAGCAGTACTTC.

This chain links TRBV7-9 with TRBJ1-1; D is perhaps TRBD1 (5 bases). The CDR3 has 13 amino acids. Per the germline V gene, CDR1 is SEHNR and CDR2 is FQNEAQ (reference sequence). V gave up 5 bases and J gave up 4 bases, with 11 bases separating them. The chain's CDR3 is CASSLMGGTEAFF. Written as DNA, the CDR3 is TGTGCCAGCAGCCTGATGGGGGGCACTGAAGCTTTCTTT.

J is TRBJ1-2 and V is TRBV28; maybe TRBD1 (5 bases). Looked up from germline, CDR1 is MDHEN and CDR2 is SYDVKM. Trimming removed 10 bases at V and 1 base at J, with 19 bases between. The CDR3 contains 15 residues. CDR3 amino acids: CATLGGAYRNYGYTF. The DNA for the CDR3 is TGTGCCACCCTAGGAGGGGCCTACCGTAACTATGGCTACACCTTC.

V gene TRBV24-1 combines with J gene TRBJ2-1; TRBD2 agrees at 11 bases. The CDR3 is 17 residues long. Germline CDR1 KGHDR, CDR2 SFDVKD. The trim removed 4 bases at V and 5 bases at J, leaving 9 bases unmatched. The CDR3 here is CATSDRPTSGTNNEQFF. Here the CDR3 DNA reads TGTGCCACCAGTGACCGTCCGACTAGCGGGACAAACAATGAGCAGTTCTTC.

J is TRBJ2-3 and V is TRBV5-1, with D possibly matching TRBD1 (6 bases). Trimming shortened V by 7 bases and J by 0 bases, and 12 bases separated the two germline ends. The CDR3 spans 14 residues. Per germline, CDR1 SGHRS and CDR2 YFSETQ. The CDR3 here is CASGPGTSTDTQYF. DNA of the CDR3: TGCGCCAGCGGACCCGGGACAAGCACAGATACGCAGTATTTT.

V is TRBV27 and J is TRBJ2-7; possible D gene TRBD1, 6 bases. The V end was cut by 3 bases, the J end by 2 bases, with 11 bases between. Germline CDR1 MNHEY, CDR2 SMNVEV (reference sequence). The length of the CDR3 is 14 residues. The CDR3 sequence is CASSFGDRTYEQYF. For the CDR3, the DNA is TGTGCCAGCAGTTTCGGTGACAGGACCTACGAGCAGTACTTC.

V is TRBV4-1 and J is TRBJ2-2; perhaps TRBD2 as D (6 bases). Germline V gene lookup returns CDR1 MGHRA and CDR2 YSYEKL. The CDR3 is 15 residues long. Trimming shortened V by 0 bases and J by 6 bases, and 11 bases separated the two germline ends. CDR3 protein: CASSQEWGGAGELFF. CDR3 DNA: TGCGCCAGCAGCCAAGAGTGGGGAGGCGCCGGGGAGCTGTTTTTT.

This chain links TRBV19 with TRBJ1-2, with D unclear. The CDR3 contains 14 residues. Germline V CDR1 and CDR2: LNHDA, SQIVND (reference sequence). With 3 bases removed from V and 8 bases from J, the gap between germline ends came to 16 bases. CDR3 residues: CASSIVPDLRGYTF. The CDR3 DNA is TGTGCCAGTAGTATTGTACCCGACTTGAGGGGCTACACCTTC. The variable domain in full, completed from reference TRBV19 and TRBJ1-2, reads DGGITQSPKYLFRKEGQNVTLSCEQNLNHDAMYWYRQDPGQGLRLIYYSQIVNDFQKGDIAEGYSVSREKKESFPLTVTSAQKNPTAFYLCASSIVPDLRGYTFGSGTRLTVV.

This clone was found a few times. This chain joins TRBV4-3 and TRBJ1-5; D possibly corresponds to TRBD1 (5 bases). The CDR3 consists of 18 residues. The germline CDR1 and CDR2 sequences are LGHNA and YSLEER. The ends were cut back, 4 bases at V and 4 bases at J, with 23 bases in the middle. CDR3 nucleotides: TGCGCCAGCAGCCGAGCCTCTCCGGCGGGGCTTCTTAATCAGCCCCAGCATTTT. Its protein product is CASSRASPAGLLNQPQHF.

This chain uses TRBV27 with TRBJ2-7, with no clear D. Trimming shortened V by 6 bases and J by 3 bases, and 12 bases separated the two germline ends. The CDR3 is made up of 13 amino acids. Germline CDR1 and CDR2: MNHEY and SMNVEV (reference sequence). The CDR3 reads CASRAAGIYEQYF. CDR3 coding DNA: TGTGCCAGCAGGGCAGCAGGAATCTACGAGCAGTACTTC.

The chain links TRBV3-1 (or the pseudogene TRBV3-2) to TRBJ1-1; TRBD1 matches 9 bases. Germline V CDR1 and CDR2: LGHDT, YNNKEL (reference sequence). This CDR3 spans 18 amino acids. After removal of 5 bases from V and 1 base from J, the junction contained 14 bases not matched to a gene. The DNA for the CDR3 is TGTGCCAGCAGCTTTCGAGGGGCCACAGGGGGCGAGAACACTGAAGCTTTCTTT. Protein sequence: CASSFRGATGGENTEAFF.